The rows below give T cell receptor beta chains drawn from one sample of a study of blood T cell repertoires in COVID-19. This table comes from immunoSEQ multiplex PCR, and its TCRdb copy is limited to in-frame clones, with some not included. Among about 70,000 clones listed, roughly 85% were seen once. The sequenced material came from peripheral blood. Receptor source: an older man with acute or convalescent COVID-19. Each CDR3 is given with its conserved first and last residue. The order of the fields is D gene, J gene, clone size, V gene, CDR3 protein. D genes are given only for firm matches. Clone size is shown for a subset of rows, as once, few, many or a class of expanded clone.

d_gene: TRBD1
j_gene: TRBJ1-6
abundance: .
v_gene: TRBV10-3
CDR3aa: CAISESVDRALSLHF

d_gene: .
j_gene: TRBJ2-6
abundance: .
v_gene: TRBV19
CDR3aa: CASSPIYTPGANVLTF

d_gene: TRBD1
j_gene: TRBJ2-7
abundance: .
v_gene: TRBV19
CDR3aa: CASSIAGTGKAYEQYF

d_gene: TRBD1
j_gene: TRBJ1-6
abundance: .
v_gene: TRBV7-3
CDR3aa: CASSDRGAGANSPLHF

d_gene: .
j_gene: TRBJ1-2
abundance: .
v_gene: TRBV7-6
CDR3aa: CASSLDIQGHGYTF

d_gene: TRBD2
j_gene: TRBJ2-5
abundance: .
v_gene: TRBV29-1
CDR3aa: CSVGGLAAETQYF

d_gene: TRBD2
j_gene: TRBJ2-3
abundance: .
v_gene: TRBV5-5
CDR3aa: CASSLETSTEYF

d_gene: .
j_gene: TRBJ1-5
abundance: .
v_gene: TRBV4-3
CDR3aa: CASSQEHRNQPQHF

d_gene: TRBD1
j_gene: TRBJ2-7
abundance: .
v_gene: TRBV7-2
CDR3aa: CASSSRPGQGSYEQYF

d_gene: TRBD2
j_gene: TRBJ2-3
abundance: .
v_gene: TRBV7-2
CDR3aa: CASSLAGTSGSTDTQYF

d_gene: .
j_gene: TRBJ1-5
abundance: few
v_gene: TRBV6-5
CDR3aa: CASSYSRFNQPQHF

d_gene: TRBD1
j_gene: TRBJ1-3
abundance: .
v_gene: TRBV18
CDR3aa: CASSVKSDRAAGNTIYF

d_gene: TRBD2
j_gene: TRBJ2-3
abundance: .
v_gene: TRBV7-3
CDR3aa: CASSLTVAGGTTDTQYF

d_gene: TRBD1
j_gene: TRBJ2-5
abundance: .
v_gene: TRBV4-1
CDR3aa: CASSHPGQQETQYF

d_gene: TRBD2
j_gene: TRBJ2-5
abundance: .
v_gene: TRBV5-4
CDR3aa: CASSYQLAGGETQYF

d_gene: TRBD1
j_gene: TRBJ1-2
abundance: once
v_gene: TRBV28
CDR3aa: CASSLQGVGYTF